This entry describes one TCR beta chain. Its cognate antigen is unknown. Related graft donors supplied nonmyeloablative bone marrow transplants, and mixed chimerism was transient. Unstimulated Tregs (CD4+CD25+CD127-) and CD4+CD25- non-Tregs were sorted from PBMCs. This specimen comes from a study of Tregs in tolerant kidney transplant recipients. The study, taken as a whole, reports: For some patients, primers changed over time, blocking nucleotide-level comparison.

The CDR3 runs 14 residues. In germline, CDR1 is LNHDA, CDR2 SQIVND (reference sequence). V dropped 3 bases and J dropped 2 bases, with 8 bases sitting between them. Some clones are missing from TCRdb's copy, which holds only in-frame ones; the method was immunoSEQ multiplex PCR. The sample carries tens of thousands of clones, approximately 93% recorded once. This chain joins TRBV19 and TRBJ1-3; maybe TRBD1 (6 bases). The sequenced sample was CD4+ T cells from blood (PBMCs), obtained 12 months after the transplant. This clonotype was obtained from a human patient who received a combined kidney and bone marrow transplant. Some T cells may be supplied by the graft donor. The CDR3 region is CASSIGQTGNTIYF. CDR3 bases: TGTGCCAGTAGTATTGGACAGACTGGAAACACCATATATTTT.